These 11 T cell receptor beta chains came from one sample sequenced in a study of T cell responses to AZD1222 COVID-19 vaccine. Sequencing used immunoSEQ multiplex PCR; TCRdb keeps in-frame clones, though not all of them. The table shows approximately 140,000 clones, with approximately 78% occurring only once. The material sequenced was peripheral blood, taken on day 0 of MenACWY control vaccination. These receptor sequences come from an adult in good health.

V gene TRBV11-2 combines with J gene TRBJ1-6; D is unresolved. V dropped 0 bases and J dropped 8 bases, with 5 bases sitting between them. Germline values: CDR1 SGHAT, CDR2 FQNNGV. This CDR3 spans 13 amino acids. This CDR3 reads CASSLEVDSPLHF. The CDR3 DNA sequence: TGTGCCAGCAGCTTAGAGGTGGATTCACCCCTCCACTTT.

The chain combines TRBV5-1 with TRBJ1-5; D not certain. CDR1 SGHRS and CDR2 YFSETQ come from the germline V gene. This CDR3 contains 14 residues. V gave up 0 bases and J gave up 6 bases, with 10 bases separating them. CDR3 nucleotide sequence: TGCGCCAGCAGCTTGGATGGAGGCGTTCAGCCCCAGCATTTT. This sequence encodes CASSLDGGVQPQHF.

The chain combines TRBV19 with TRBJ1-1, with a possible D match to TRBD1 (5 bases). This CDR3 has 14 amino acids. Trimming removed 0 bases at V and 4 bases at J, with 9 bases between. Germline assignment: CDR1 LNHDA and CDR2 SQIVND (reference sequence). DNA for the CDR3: TGTGCCAGTAGTATAGATCGCAGGGCCACTGAAGCTTTCTTT. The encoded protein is CASSIDRRATEAFF.

The CDR3 here is CASSLQARAGELFF. CDR3 DNA sequence: TGTGCCAGCAGCTTACAGGCCAGGGCCGGGGAGCTGTTTTTT. This chain uses TRBV7-3 with TRBJ2-2; D is possibly TRBD1 (5 bases). V was shortened by 2 bases and J by 6 bases, with 10 bases between the two germline ends. The CDR3 has 14 residues. Germline V CDR1 and CDR2: SGHTA, FQGTGA.

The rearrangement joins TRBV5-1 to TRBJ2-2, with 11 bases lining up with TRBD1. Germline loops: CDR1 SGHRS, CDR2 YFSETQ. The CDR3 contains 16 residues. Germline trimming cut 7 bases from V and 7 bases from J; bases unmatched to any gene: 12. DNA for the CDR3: TGCGCCAGCGGACGGGGGACAGGGGGTATGCACGGGGAGCTGTTTTTT. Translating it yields CASGRGTGGMHGELFF.

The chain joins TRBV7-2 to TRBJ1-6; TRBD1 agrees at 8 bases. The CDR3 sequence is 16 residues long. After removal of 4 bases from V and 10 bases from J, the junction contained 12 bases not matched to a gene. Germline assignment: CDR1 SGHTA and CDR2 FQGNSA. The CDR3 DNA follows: TGTGCCAGCAGCTCCGCGGGACAGGCAATTGGGTCACCCCTCCACTTT. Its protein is CASSSAGQAIGSPLHF.

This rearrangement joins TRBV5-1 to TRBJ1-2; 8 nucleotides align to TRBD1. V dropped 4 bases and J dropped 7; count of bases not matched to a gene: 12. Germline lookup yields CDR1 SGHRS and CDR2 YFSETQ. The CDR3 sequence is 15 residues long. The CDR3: CASSETTPGTGGYTF. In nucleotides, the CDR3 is TGCGCCAGCAGCGAAACAACGCCAGGGACAGGTGGCTACACCTTC. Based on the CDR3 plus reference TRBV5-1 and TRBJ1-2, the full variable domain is KAGVTQTPRYLIKTRGQQVTLSCSPISGHRSVSWYQQTPGQGLQFLFEYFSETQRNKGNFPGRFSGRQFSNSRSEMNVSTLELGDSALYLCASSETTPGTGGYTFGSGTRLTVV.

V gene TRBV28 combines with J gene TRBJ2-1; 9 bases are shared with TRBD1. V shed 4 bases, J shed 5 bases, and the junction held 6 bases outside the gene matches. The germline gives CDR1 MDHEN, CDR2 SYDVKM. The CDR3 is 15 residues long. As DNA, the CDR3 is TGTGCCAGCAGTTCCTGGACAGGGGTCCACAATGAGCAGTTCTTC. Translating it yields CASSSWTGVHNEQFF.

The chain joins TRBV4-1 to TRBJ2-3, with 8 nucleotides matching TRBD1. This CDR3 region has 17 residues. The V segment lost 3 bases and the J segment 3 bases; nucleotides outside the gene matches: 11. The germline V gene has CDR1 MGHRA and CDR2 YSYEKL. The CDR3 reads CASSQEPGGWGTDTQYF. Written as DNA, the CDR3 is TGCGCCAGCAGCCAGGAACCAGGGGGCTGGGGGACAGATACGCAGTATTTT.

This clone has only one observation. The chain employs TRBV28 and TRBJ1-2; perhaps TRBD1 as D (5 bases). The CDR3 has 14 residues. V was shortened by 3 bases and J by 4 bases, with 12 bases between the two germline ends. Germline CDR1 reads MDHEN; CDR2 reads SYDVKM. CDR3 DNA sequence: TGTGCCAGCAGTTTCCGCGACAGAGGCTATGGCTACACCTTC. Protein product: CASSFRDRGYGYTF.

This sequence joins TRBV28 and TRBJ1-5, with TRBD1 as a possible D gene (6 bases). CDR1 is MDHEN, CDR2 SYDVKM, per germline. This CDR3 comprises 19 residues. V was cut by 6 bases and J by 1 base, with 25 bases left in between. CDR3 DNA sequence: TGTGCCAGCAGACCGACAGGTAGGGGCTCTCTATGGAGCAATCAGCCCCAGCATTTT. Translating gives CASRPTGRGSLWSNQPQHF.